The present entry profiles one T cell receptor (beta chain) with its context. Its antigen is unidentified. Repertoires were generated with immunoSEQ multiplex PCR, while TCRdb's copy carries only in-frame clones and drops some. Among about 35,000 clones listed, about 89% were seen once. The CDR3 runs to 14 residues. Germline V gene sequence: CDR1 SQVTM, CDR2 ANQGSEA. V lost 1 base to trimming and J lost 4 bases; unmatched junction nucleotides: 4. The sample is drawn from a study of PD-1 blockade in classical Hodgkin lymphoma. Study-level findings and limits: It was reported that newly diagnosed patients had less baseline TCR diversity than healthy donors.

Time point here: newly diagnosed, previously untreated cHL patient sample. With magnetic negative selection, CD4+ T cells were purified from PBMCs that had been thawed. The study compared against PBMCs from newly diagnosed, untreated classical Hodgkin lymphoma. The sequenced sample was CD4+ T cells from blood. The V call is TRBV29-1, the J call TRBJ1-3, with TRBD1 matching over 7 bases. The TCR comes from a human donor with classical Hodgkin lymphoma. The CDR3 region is CSVEGRGAGNTIYF. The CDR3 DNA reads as TGCAGCGTTGAAGGCAGGGGGGCAGGAAACACCATATATTTT.